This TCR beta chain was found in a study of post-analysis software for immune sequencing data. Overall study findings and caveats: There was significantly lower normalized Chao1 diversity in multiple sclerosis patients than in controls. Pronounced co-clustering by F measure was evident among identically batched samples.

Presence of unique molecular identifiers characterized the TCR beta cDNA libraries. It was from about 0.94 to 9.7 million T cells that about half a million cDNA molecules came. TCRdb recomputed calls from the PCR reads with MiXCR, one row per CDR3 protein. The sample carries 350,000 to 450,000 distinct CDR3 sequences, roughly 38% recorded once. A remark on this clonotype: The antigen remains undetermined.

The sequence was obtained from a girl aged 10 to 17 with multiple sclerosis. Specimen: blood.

The DNA for the CDR3 is TGTGCCAGCAGCCTCGGACCGCTGAGCGCAGATACGCAGTATTTT. Translation: CASSLGPLSADTQYF. This chain uses TRBV12-3 or TRBV12-4 with TRBJ2-3; D uncertain. The CDR3 is made up of 15 amino acids. V dropped 6 bases and J dropped 4 bases, with 17 bases sitting between them.